This T cell receptor (beta chain) originates from a study of shared clonotypes between healthy human individuals. The germline CDR1 and CDR2 sequences are LNHDA and SQIVND (reference sequence). The CDR3 runs 18 residues. V lost 10 bases, J lost 5 bases, and 22 bases stayed unmatched. This clone was seen once. Its antigen is not known. Original analysis: Quality scores were absent from the junction-only immunoSEQ sequences, so filtering differed. TCRdb's copy holds only in-frame clones and misses some; the assay was immunoSEQ multiplex PCR. V and J calls plus clone size are reproduced from that table; the DNA served to infer D and trimming. The repertoire holds over 1.4 million clones, with roughly 97% as singletons. The study's findings and limits: A handful of donors shared roughly 5% of their naive CD4 clonotypes.

Sequencing input: naive CD4+ T cells sorted from blood. Subset noted: CD45RA+ positively selected. This clonotype was obtained from a man aged 25-45 years in good health. The J gene is TRBJ2-3, the V gene TRBV19; 9 bases match TRBD2. This CDR3 reads CATHPGPIAGAGVDTQYF. DNA for the CDR3: TGTGCCACGCACCCAGGACCTATAGCGGGAGCTGGGGTAGATACGCAGTATTTT.